The present entry profiles one TCR beta chain with its context. Assay used: immunoSEQ multiplex PCR; TCRdb lists only in-frame clones, some missing. The sample holds 95,000 to 150,000 clones; 86% are singletons and the top ten take approximately 4.2%. This entry comes from a study of blood T cell repertoires in COVID-19. As for the study in general: Some COVID-19 samples were acute and others convalescent; all came from the United States, Italy and Spain. The analysed material was cDNA or gDNA that came from T cells, B-cell-depleted T cells, or PBMCs.

Specimen: peripheral blood. The receptor was isolated from a man in his forties with acute or convalescent COVID-19.

The CDR3 DNA follows: TGTGCCAGCAGCTTATCGAGCGGGGGGCCCAATGAGCAGTTCTTC. Translated: CASSLSSGGPNEQFF. V and J are TRBV11-3 and TRBJ2-1; 9 positions agree with TRBD2. CDR3 length: 15 amino acids. V trimming: 2 bases; J trimming: 6 bases; junction bases outside the gene matches: 5. Germline V lookup: CDR1 SGHNT, CDR2 YENEEA. Combining the CDR3 with reference TRBV11-3 and TRBJ2-1 gives the whole variable domain EAGVVQSPRYKIIEKKQPVAFWCNPISGHNTLYWYLQNLGQGPELLIRYENEEAVDDSQLPKDRFSAERLKGVDSTLKIQPAELGDSAVYLCASSLSSGGPNEQFFGPGTRLTVL.